This T cell receptor (beta chain) was recorded in a study of blood T cell repertoires in COVID-19. Overall study: Spain, Italy and the United States supplied samples that represented acute and convalescent COVID-19.

Trimming at V came to 5 bases and at J to 6 bases, leaving 6 bases not matched to a gene. CDR3 size: 14 residues. The germline gives CDR1 ENHRY, CDR2 SYGVKD. Original processing notes: Nucleated cell counts were estimated from reference gene primer amplification. Profiling relied on immunoSEQ multiplex PCR, and the TCRdb table lists in-frame clones only, not all of them. V and J calls and clone size follow that table, whereas D and trimming were derived from the DNA. The data hold 55,000 to 70,000 clones, with 70% to 90% observed a single time. Material for sequencing was peripheral blood. The sequence was collected from a man between 65 and 79 years old with acute or convalescent COVID-19. The V gene is TRBV10-3, the J gene TRBJ1-5, with 8 bases aligning to TRBD1. CDR3 DNA sequence: TGTGCCATCAGTAAGGACAGGGACGGTCAGCCCCAGCATTTT. Its protein is CAISKDRDGQPQHF.